This T cell receptor beta chain was obtained from a study of CD8+ T cells in alopecia areata. cDNA prepared by RNA extraction and subsequent reverse transcription served as the template for sequencing. Only in-frame clones appear in the TCRdb table, and some are missing; sequencing was by immunoSEQ multiplex PCR. The data hold over 100,000 clones, with about half observed a single time. This sample's treatment: oral pan-JAK inhibitor, 5-10 mg twice daily. Researchers gathered lesional scalp punch biopsies and peripheral blood from patients with alopecia areata. PBMCs served as the source from which CD4+ and CD8+ T cells were sorted. The origin of this receptor is a human donor with alopecia areata. The specimen was CD4+ T cells sorted from blood, collected at week 4, from a patient treated with tofacitinib.

The CDR3 DNA sequence: TGTGCCAGCAGCGTAGCGCAGTTGAACACTGAAGCTTTCTTT. Protein sequence: CASSVAQLNTEAFF. The chain is built from TRBV9 and TRBJ1-1, with no clear D. The ends were cut back, 0 bases at V and 0 bases at J, with 6 bases in the middle. This CDR3 has 14 residues. Germline-derived CDR1 and CDR2 are SGDLS and YYNGEE.